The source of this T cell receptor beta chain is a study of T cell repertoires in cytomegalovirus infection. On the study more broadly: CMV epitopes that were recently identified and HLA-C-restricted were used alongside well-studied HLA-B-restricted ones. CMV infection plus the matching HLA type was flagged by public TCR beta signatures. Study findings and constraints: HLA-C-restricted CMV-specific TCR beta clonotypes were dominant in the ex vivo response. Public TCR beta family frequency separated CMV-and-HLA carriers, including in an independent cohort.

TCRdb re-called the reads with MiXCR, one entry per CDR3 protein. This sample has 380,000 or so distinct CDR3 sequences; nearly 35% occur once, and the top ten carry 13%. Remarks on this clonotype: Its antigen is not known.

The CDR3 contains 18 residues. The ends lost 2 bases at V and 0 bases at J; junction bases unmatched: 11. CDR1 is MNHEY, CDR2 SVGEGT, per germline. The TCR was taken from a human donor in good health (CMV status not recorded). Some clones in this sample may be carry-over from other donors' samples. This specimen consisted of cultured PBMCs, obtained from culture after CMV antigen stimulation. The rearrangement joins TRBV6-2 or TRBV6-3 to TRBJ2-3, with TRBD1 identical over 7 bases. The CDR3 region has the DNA TGTGCCAGCAGTTACGCCCAAGGTACAGGGGCTAGCACAGATACGCAGTATTTT. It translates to CASSYAQGTGASTDTQYF.